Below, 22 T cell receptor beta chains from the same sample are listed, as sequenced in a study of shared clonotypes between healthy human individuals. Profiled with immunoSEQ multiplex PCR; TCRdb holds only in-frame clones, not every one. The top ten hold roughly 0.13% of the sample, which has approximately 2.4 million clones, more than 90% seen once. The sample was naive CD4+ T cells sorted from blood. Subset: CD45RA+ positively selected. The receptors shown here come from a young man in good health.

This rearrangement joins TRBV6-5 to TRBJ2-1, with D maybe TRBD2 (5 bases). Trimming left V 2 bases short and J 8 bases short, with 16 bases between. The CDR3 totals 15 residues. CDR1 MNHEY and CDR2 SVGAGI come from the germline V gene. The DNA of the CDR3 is TGTGCCAGCAGTTACAGAGAGGGTGTTATCGATGAGCAGTTCTTC. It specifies CASSYREGVIDEQFF.

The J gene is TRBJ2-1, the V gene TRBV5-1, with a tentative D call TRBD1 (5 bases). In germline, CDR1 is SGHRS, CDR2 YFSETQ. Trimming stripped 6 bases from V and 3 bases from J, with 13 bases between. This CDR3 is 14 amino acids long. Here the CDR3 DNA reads TGCGCCAGCAAATACGCTGACAGCTACAATGAGCAGTTCTTC. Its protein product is CASKYADSYNEQFF.

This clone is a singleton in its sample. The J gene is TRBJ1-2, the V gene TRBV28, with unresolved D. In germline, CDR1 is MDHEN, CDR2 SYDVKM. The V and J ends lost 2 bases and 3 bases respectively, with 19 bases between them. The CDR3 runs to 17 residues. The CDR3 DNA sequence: TGTGCCAGCAGTTTAGAGGGCCGTTCGGCCGTGGACTATGGCTACACCTTC. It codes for CASSLEGRSAVDYGYTF.

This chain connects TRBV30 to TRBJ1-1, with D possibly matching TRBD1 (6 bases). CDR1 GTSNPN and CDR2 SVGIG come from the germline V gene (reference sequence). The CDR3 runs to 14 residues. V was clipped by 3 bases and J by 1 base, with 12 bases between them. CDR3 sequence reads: CAWSRQATNTEAFF. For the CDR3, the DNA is TGTGCCTGGAGCCGACAGGCCACGAACACTGAAGCTTTCTTT.

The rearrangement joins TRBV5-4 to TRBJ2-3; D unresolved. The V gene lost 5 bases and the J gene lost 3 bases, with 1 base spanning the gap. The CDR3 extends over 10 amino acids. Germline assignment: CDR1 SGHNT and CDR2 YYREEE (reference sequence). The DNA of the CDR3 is TGTGCCAGCAGAACAGATACGCAGTATTTT. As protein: CASRTDTQYF.

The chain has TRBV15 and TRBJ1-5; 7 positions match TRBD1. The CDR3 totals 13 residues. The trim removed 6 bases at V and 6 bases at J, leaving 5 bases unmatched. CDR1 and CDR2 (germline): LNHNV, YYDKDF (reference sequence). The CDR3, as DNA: TGTGCCACCAGTAACAGGGGAGGTCAGCCCCAGCATTTT. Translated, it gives CATSNRGGQPQHF.

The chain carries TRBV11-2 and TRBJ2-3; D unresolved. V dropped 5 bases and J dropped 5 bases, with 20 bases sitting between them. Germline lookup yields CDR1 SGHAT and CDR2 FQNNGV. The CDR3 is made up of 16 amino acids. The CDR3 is CASSRSAQKRLDTQYF. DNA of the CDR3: TGTGCCAGCAGCCGGTCGGCGCAGAAGCGTCTAGATACGCAGTATTTT.

The CDR3 sequence is CASRTGQDTEAFF. DNA for the CDR3: TGTGCCAGCCGGACAGGGCAAGACACTGAAGCTTTCTTT. The chain recombines TRBV18 with TRBJ1-1, with 8 bases fitting TRBD1. There are 13 residues in the CDR3. The germline V gene has CDR1 KGHSH and CDR2 LQKENI. V dropped 8 bases and J dropped 3; count of bases not matched to a gene: 5. The variable domain in full, completed from reference TRBV18 and TRBJ1-1, reads NAGVMQNPRHLVRRRGQEARLRCSPMKGHSHVYWYRQLPEEGLKFMVYLQKENIIDESGMPKERFSAEFPKEGPSILRIQQVVRGDSAAYFCASRTGQDTEAFFGQGTRLTVV.

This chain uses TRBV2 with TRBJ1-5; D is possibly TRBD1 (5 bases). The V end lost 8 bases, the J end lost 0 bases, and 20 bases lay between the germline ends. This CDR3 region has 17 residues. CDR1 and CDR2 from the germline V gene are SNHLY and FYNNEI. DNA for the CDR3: TGTGCCAGCTCAACTCTCCCGGGGGGACTTAGCAATCAGCCCCAGCATTTT. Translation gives CASSTLPGGLSNQPQHF.

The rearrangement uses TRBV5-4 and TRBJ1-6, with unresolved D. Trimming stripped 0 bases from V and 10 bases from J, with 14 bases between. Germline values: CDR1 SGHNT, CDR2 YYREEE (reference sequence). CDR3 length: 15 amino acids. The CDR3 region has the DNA TGTGCCAGCAGCTTGGAGGGAGACGGAAGGTCACCCCTCCACTTT. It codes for CASSLEGDGRSPLHF.

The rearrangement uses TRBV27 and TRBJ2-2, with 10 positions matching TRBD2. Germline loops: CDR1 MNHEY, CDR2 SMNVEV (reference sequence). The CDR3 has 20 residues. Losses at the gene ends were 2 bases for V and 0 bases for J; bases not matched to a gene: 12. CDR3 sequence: CASSLLAYLAGGPNTGELFF. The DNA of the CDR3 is TGTGCCAGCAGTTTACTCGCCTATTTAGCGGGAGGTCCGAACACCGGGGAGCTGTTTTTT.

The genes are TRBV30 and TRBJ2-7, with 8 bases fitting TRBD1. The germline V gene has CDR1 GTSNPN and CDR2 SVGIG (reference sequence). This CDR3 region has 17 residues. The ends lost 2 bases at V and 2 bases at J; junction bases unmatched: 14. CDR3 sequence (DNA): TGTGCCTGGAGTTTCTTTGGGGTATCGGGACAGGCCTACGAGCAGTACTTC. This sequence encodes CAWSFFGVSGQAYEQYF.

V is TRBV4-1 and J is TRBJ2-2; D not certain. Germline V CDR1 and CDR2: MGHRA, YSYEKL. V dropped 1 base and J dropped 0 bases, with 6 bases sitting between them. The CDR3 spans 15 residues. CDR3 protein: CASSQVISNTGELFF. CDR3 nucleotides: TGCGCCAGCAGCCAAGTTATATCGAACACCGGGGAGCTGTTTTTT.

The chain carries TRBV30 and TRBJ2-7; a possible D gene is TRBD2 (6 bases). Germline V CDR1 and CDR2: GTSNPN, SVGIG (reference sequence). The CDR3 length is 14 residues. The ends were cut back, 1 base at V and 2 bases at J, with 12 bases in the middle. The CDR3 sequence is CAWSGGITTYEQYF. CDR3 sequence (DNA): TGTGCCTGGAGTGGCGGGATCACCACCTACGAGCAGTACTTC.

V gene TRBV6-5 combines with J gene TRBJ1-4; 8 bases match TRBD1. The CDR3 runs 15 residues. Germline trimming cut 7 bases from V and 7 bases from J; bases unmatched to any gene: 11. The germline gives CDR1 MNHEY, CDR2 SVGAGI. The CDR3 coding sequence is TGTGCCAGCATGCGCGCCGGGACAGGAGGTGAAAAACTGTTTTTT. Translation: CASMRAGTGGEKLFF.

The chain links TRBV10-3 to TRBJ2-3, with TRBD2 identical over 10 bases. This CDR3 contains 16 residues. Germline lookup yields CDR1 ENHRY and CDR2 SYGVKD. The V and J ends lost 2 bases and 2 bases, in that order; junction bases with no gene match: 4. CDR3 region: CAISETSGEITDTQYF. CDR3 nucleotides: TGTGCCATCAGTGAGACTAGCGGGGAGATCACAGATACGCAGTATTTT.

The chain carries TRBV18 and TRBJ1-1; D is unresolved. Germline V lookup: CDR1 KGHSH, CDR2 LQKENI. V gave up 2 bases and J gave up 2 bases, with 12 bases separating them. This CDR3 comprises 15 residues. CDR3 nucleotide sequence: TGTGCCAGCTCACCAGGGTTGGATTTTAACACTGAAGCTTTCTTT. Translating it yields CASSPGLDFNTEAFF.

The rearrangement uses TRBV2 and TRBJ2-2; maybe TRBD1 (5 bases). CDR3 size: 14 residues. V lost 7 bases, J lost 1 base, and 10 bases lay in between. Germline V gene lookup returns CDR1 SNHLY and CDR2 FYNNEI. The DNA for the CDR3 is TGTGCCAGCAAATTCGGACAGAACACCGGGGAGCTGTTTTTT. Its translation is CASKFGQNTGELFF. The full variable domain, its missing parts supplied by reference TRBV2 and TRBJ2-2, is EPEVTQTPSHQVTQMGQEVILRCVPISNHLYFYWYRQILGQKVEFLVSFYNNEISEKSEIFDDQFSVERPDGSNFTLKIRSTKLEDSAMYFCASKFGQNTGELFFGEGSRLTVL.

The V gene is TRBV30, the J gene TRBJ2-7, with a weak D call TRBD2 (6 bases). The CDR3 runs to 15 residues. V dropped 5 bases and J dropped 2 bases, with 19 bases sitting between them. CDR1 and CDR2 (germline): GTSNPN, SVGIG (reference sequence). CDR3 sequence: CAWDNGSGRAYEQYF. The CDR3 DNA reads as TGTGCCTGGGACAACGGGAGCGGGCGGGCCTACGAGCAGTACTTC.

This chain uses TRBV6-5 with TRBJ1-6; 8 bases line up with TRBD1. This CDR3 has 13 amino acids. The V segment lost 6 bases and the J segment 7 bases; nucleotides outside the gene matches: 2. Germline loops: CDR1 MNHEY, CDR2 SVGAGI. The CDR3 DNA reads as TGTGCCAGCAGGGACAGGGCCAATTCACCCCTCCACTTT. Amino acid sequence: CASRDRANSPLHF.

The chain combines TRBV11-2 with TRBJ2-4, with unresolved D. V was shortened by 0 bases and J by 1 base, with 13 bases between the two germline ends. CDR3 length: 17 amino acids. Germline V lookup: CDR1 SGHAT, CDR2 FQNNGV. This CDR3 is CASSLDRVVGAKNIQYF. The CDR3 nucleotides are TGTGCCAGCAGCTTAGATCGGGTGGTTGGGGCCAAAAACATTCAGTACTTC.

The CDR3 bases are TGCGCCAGCAGCCAAGAGTTACTAGCGGGGTACACCGGGGAGCTGTTTTTT. Protein product: CASSQELLAGYTGELFF. The J gene is TRBJ2-2, the V gene TRBV4-1, with TRBD2 matching over 10 bases. J lost 3 bases, V lost 0 bases, and 4 bases had no gene match. The CDR3 loop spans 17 amino acids. Germline V gives CDR1 MGHRA, CDR2 YSYEKL.